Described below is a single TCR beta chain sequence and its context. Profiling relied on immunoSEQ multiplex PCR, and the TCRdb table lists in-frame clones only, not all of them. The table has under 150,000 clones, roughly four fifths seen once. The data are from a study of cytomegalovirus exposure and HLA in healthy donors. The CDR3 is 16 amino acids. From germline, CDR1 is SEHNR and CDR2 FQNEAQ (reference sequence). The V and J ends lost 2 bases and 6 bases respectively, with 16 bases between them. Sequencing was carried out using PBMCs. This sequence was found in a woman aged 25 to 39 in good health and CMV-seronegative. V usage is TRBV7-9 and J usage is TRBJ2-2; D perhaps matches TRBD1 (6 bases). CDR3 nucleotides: TGTGCCAGCAGCTTACAGAGGACAGTATCCCCCGGGGAGCTGTTTTTT. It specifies CASSLQRTVSPGELFF.